This T cell receptor (beta chain) emerged from a study of OX40 agonist ivuxolimab in advanced cancers. The overall study: Dosing consisted of intravenous ivuxolimab at 0.01 to 10 mg/kg every 2 weeks. Partial responses, seen in three patients, involved one hepatocellular carcinoma and two cutaneous melanomas.

TCRdb keeps only in-frame clones here, not all; method: immunoSEQ multiplex PCR. The sample yields about 81,000 clones, under 90% seen once. Germline CDR1 is MNHEY and CDR2 is SMNVEV (reference sequence). V lost 5 bases and J lost 1; bases outside the gene matches: 10. The CDR3 consists of 17 residues. This sample comprised CD4+ or CD8+ T cells sorted from blood, obtained in a trial of the OX40 agonist ivuxolimab. The chain has TRBV27 and TRBJ2-5, with TRBD1 matching 10 bases. The receptor was isolated from an adult with an advanced solid tumor such as melanoma, head and neck, liver or kidney cancer. In DNA, the CDR3 is TGTGCCAGCAGTCGTTCCTCGGGACAGGGGTTCCAAGAGACCCAGTACTTC. Its protein is CASSRSSGQGFQETQYF.